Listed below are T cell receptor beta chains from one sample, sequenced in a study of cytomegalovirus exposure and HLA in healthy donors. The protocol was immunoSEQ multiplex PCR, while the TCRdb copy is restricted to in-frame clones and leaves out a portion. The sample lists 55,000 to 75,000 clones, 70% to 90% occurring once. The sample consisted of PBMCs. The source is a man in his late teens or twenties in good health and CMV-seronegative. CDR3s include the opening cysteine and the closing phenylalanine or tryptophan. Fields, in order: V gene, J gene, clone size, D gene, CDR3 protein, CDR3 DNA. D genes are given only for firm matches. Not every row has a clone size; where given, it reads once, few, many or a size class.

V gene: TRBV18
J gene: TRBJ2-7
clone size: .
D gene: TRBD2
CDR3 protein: CASSPSGLAAYEQYF
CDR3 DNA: TGTGCCAGCTCACCAAGCGGGCTAGCGGCCTACGAGCAGTACTTC

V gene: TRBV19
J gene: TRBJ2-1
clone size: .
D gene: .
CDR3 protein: CASSISSSYNEQFF
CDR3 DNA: TGTGCCAGTAGTATTTCCAGCTCCTACAATGAGCAGTTCTTC

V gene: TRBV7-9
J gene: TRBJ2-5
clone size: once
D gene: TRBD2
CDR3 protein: CASSLVGLAEQETQYF
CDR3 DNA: TGTGCCAGCAGCTTAGTGGGACTAGCGGAGCAAGAGACCCAGTACTTC

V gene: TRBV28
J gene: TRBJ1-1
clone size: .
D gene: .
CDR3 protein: CASSFLAREATEAFF
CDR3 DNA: TGTGCCAGCAGTTTTTTGGCCAGGGAGGCCACTGAAGCTTTCTTT

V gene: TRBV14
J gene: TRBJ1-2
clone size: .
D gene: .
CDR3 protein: CASSTDRNYGYTF
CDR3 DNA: TGTGCCAGCAGTACCGACAGGAACTATGGCTACACCTTC

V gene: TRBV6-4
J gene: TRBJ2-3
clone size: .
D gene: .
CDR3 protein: CASSDYAGNTDTQYF
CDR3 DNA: TGTGCCAGCAGTGATTACGCGGGGAACACAGATACGCAGTATTTT

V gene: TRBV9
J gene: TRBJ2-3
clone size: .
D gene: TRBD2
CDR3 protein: CANSFRGGPGDTQYF
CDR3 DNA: TGTGCCAACAGCTTCCGGGGGGGCCCCGGGGATACGCAGTATTTT

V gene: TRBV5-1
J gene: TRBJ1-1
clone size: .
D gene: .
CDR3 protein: CASSSGWGDPEAFF
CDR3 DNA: TGCGCCAGCAGCTCAGGCTGGGGCGACCCTGAAGCTTTCTTT

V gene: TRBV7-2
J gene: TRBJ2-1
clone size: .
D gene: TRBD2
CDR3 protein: CASSSLAGGSDEQFF
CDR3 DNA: TGTGCCAGCAGCTCCTTAGCGGGGGGGTCAGATGAGCAGTTCTTC

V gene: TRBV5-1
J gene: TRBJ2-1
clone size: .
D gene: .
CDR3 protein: CASSHPDRYNEQFF
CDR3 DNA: TGCGCCAGCAGCCATCCAGACAGGTACAATGAGCAGTTCTTC

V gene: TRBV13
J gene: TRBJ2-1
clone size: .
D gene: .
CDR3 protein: CASSALLRGNEQFF
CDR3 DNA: TGTGCCAGCAGCGCCCTCCTCCGGGGGAATGAGCAGTTCTTC

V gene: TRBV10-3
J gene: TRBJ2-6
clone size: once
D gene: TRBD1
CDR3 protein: CAIAMTGTGDLRGANVLTF
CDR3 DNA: TGTGCCATCGCCATGACCGGGACAGGGGACCTTAGGGGGGCCAACGTCCTGACTTTC

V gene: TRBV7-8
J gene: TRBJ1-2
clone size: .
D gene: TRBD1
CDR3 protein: CASSLGTGEPNYGYTF
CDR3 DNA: TGTGCCAGCAGCTTAGGAACAGGGGAACCTAACTATGGCTACACCTTC

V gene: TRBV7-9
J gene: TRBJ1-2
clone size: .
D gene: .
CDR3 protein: CASSRNKGYTF
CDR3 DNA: TGTGCCAGCAGTCGTAACAAGGGCTACACCTTC